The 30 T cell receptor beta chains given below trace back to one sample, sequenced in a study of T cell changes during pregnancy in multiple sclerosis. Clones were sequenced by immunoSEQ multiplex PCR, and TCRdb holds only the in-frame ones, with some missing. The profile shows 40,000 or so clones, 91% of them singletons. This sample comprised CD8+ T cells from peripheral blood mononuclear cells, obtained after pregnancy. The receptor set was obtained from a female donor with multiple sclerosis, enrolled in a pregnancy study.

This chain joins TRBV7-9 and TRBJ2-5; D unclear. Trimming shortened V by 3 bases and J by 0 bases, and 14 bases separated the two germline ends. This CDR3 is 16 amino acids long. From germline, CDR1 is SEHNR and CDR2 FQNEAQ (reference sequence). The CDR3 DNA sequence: TGTGCCAGCAGCTTGCGTTCCATCCGGGACCAAGAGACCCAGTACTTC. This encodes CASSLRSIRDQETQYF. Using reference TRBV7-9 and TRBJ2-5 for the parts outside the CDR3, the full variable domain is DTGVSQNPRHKITKRGQNVTFRCDPISEHNRLYWYRQTLGQGPEFLTYFQNEAQLEKSRLLSDRFSAERPKGSFSTLEIQRTEQGDSAMYLCASSLRSIRDQETQYFGPGTRLLVL.

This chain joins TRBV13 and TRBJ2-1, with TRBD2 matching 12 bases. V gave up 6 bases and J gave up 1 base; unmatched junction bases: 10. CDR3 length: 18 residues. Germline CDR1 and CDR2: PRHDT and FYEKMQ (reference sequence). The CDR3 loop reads CASSHGTSGLESYNEQFF. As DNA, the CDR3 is TGTGCCAGCAGTCACGGGACTAGCGGGTTAGAGTCCTACAATGAGCAGTTCTTC.

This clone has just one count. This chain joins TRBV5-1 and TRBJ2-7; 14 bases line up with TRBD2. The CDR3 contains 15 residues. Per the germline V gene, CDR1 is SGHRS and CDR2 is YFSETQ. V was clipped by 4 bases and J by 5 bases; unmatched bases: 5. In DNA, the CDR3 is TGCGCCAGCAGCGACACGGGACTAGCGGGAGACGAGCAGTACTTC. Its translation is CASSDTGLAGDEQYF.

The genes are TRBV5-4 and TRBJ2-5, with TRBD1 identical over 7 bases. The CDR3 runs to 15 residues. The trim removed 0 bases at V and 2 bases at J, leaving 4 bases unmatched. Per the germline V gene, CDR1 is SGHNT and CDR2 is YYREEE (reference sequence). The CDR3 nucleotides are TGTGCCAGCAGCTTGGATGGGACAGAACAAGAGACCCAGTACTTC. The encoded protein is CASSLDGTEQETQYF.

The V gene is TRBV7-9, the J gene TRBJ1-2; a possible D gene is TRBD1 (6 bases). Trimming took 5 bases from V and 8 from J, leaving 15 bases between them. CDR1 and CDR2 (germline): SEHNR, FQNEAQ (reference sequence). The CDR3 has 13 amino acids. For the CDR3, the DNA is TGTGCCAGCAGCCCCACCACAGGGCGCGGCTACACCTTC. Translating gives CASSPTTGRGYTF.

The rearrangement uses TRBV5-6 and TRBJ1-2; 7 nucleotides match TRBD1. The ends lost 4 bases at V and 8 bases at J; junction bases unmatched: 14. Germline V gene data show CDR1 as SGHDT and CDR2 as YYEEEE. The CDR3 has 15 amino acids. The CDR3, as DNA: TGTGCCAGCAGCCGCCGACAGGGCCCTATCGAGGGCTACACCTTC. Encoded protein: CASSRRQGPIEGYTF.

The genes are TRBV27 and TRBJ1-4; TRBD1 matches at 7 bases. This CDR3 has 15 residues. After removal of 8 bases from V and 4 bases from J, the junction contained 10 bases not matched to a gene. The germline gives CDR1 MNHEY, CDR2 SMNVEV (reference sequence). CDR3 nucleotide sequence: TGTGCCAGCGGTCGCCCAGGGGGTTATAATGAAAAACTGTTTTTT. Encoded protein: CASGRPGGYNEKLFF.

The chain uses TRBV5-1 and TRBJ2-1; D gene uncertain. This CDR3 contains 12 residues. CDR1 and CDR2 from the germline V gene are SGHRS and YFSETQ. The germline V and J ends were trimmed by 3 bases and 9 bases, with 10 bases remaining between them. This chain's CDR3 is CASSYLGAEQFF. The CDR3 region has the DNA TGCGCCAGCAGCTATCTAGGAGCTGAGCAGTTCTTC.

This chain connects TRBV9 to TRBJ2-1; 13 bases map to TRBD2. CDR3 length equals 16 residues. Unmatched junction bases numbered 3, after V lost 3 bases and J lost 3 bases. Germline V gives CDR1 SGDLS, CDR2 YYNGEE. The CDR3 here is CASSGLAGGNYNEQFF. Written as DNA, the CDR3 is TGTGCCAGCAGCGGACTAGCGGGAGGTAACTACAATGAGCAGTTCTTC.

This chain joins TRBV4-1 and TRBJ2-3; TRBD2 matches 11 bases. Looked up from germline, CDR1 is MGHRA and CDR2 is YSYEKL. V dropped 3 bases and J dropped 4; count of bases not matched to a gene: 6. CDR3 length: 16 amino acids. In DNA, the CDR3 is TGCGCCAGCAGCCAGACACTAGCGGGAGTCCCAGATACGCAGTATTTT. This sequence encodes CASSQTLAGVPDTQYF.

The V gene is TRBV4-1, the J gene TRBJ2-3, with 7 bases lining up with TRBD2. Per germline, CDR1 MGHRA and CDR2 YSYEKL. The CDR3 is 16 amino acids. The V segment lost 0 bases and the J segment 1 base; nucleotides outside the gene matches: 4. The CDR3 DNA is TGCGCCAGCAGCCAAGAGGGGCTAGCGGGCACAGATACGCAGTATTTT. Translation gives CASSQEGLAGTDTQYF.

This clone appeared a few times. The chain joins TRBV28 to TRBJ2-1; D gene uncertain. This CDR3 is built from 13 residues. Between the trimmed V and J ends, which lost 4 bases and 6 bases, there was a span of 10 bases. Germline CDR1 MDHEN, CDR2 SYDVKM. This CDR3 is CASSYQAGNEQFF. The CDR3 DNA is TGTGCCAGCAGTTATCAGGCAGGCAATGAGCAGTTCTTC.

CDR3 coding DNA: TGTGCCAGCAGTGAGACAGCGAACACCGGGGAGCTGTTTTTT. Its protein product is CASSETANTGELFF. This rearrangement joins TRBV2 to TRBJ2-2, with D possibly being TRBD1 (5 bases). Trimming took off 3 bases at V and 0 bases at J, with 5 bases between the two ends. Germline CDR1 reads SNHLY; CDR2 reads FYNNEI. The CDR3 contains 14 residues. The full variable domain, rest sourced from reference TRBV2 and TRBJ2-2, is EPEVTQTPSHQVTQMGQEVILRCVPISNHLYFYWYRQILGQKVEFLVSFYNNEISEKSEIFDDQFSVERPDGSNFTLKIRSTKLEDSAMYFCASSETANTGELFFGEGSRLTVL.

The CDR3 loop is CASSLVSSYNEQFF. For the CDR3, the DNA is TGTGCCAGCAGCTTGGTGAGCTCCTACAATGAGCAGTTCTTC. This chain connects TRBV5-6 to TRBJ2-1; no definite D call. The germline V and J ends were trimmed by 0 bases and 0 bases, with 4 bases remaining between them. Germline loops: CDR1 SGHDT, CDR2 YYEEEE. The length of the CDR3 is 14 residues.

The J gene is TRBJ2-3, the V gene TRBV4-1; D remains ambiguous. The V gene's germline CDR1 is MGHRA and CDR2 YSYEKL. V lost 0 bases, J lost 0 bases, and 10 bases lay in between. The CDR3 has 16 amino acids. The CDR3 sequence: CASSQDGPASTDTQYF. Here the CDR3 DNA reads TGCGCCAGCAGCCAAGATGGGCCGGCAAGCACAGATACGCAGTATTTT.

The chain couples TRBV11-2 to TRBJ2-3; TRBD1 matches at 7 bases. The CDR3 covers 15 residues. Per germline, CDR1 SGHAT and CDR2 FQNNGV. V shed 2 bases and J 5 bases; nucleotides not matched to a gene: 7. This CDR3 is CASSLSDRVGDTQYF. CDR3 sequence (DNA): TGTGCCAGCAGCTTATCTGACAGGGTGGGAGATACGCAGTATTTT.

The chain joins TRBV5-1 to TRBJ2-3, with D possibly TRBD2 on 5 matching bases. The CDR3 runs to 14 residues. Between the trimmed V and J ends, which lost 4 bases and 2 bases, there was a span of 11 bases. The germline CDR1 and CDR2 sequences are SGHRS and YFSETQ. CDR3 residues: CASSLRLATDTQYF. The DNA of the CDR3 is TGCGCCAGCAGCCTCCGCCTAGCCACAGATACGCAGTATTTT.

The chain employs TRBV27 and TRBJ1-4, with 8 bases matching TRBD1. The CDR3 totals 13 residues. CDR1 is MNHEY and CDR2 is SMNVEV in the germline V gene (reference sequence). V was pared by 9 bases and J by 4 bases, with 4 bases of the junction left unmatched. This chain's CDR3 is CASGQGGNEKLFF. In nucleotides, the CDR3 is TGTGCCAGTGGACAGGGAGGTAATGAAAAACTGTTTTTT.

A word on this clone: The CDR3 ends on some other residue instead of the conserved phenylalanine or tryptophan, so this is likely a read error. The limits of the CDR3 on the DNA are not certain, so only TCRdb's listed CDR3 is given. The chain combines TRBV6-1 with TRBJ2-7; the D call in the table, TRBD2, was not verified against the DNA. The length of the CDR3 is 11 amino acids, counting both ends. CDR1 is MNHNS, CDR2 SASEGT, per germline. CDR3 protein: CASGEGDSGVL.

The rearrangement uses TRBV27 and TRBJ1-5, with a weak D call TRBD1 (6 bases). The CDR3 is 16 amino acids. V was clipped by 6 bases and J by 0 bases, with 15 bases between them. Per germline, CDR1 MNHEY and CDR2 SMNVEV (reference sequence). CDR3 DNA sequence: TGTGCCAGCAGGGAGACAGGTTCGTATAGCAATCAGCCCCAGCATTTT. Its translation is CASRETGSYSNQPQHF.

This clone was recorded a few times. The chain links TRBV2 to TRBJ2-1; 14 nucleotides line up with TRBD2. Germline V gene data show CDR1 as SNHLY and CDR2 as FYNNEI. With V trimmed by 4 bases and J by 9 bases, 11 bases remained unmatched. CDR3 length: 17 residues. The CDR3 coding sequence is TGTGCCAGCAGTGTTGATCCGGGACTAGCGGGAGTGGGTGAGCAGTTCTTC. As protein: CASSVDPGLAGVGEQFF.

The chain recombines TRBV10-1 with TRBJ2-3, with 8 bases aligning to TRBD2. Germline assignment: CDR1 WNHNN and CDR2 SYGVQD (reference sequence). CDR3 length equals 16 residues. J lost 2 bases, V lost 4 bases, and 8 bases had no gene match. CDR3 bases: TGCGCCAGCAGTGTGGGTAGCGGGATTAACACAGATACGCAGTATTTT. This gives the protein CASSVGSGINTDTQYF.

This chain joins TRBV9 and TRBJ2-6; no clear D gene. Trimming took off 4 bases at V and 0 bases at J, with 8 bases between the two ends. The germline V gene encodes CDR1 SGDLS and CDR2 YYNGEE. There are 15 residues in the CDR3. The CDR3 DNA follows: TGTGCCAGCAGCCCCCCGGTCTCTGGGGCCAACGTCCTGACTTTC. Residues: CASSPPVSGANVLTF.

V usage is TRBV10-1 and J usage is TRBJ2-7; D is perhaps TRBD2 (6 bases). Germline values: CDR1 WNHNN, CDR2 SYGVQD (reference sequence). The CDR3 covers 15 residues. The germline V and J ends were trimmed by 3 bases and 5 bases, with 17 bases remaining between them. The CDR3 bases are TGCGCCAGCAGTGAAGGAGGGACGAGGACCGACGAGCAGTACTTC. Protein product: CASSEGGTRTDEQYF.

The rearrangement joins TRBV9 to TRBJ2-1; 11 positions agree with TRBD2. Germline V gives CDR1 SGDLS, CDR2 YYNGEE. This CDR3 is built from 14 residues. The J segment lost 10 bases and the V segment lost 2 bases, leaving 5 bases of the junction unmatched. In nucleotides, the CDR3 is TGTGCCAGCAGCGTTAGCGGGGGGGCGGAGGAGCAGTTCTTC. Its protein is CASSVSGGAEEQFF.

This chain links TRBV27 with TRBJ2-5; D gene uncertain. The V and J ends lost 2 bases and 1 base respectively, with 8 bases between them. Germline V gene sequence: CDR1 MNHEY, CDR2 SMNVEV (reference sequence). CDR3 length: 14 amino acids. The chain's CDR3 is CASSLGESQETQYF. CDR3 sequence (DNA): TGTGCCAGCAGTTTAGGAGAAAGCCAAGAGACCCAGTACTTC.

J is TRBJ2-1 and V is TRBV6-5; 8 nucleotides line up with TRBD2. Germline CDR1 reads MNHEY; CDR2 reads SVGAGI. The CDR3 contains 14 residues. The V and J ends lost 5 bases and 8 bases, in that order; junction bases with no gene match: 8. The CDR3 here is CASSPGLAYYEQFF. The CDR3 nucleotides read TGTGCCAGCAGTCCTGGACTAGCTTATTATGAGCAGTTCTTC.

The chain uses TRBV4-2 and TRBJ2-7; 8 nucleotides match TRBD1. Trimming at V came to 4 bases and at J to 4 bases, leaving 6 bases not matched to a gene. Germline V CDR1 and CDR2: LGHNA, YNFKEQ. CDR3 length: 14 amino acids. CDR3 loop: CASSPDRGGYEQYF. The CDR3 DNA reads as TGTGCCAGCAGCCCCGACAGGGGCGGTTACGAGCAGTACTTC.

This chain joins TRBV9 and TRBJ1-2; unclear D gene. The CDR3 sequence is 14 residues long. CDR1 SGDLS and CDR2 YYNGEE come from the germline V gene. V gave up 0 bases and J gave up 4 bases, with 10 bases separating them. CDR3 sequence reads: CASSVGQFPYGYTF. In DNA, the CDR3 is TGTGCCAGCAGCGTAGGTCAGTTCCCCTATGGCTACACCTTC.

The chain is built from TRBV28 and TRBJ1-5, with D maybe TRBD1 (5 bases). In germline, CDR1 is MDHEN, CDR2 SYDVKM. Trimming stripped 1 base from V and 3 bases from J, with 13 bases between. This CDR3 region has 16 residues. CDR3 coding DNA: TGTGCCAGCAGTTTATTAGGGGCTGAGGACAATCAGCCCCAGCATTTT. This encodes CASSLLGAEDNQPQHF.